This TCR beta chain originates from a study of identical twins. TCRdb fed the 5' RACE reads into MiXCR, producing one record per CDR3 protein. Of hundreds of thousands of distinct CDR3 sequences listed, approximately 13% were seen once; the top ten hold under 2%. V was trimmed by 2 bases and J by 3 bases, leaving 13 bases between them. The CDR3 sequence is 15 residues long. Per the germline V gene, CDR1 is SGDLS and CDR2 is YYNGEE. This clonotype was observed a handful of times. The antigen remains unidentified. Study outcomes and limitations: Models came in too low on out-of-frame TCR alpha sharing in monozygotic twins.

This same sample was also taken into another study, of yellow fever vaccine responses in identical twins.

The sequence came from a woman under 30 in good health. The sample comprised PBMCs. This sequence joins TRBV9 and TRBJ2-3; the D is unclear. DNA for the CDR3: TGTGCCAGCAGCGTTAACGGAATGGGGACAGATACGCAGTATTTT. Amino acids: CASSVNGMGTDTQYF.